Below are 17 T cell receptor beta chains sequenced from a single sample in a study of shared clonotypes between healthy human individuals. Method: immunoSEQ multiplex PCR; TCRdb's copy keeps in-frame clones and lacks some. This sample has more than 2 million clones, with roughly 96% found just once. The sample taken for sequencing was naive CD4+ T cells sorted from blood. As for subset: CD45RA+ positively selected. The receptor source for this set is a young man in good health.

The chain recombines TRBV6-5 with TRBJ1-4; 8 bases align to TRBD1. Germline CDR1 is MNHEY and CDR2 is SVGAGI. After removal of 6 bases from V and 12 bases from J, the junction contained 3 bases not matched to a gene. The CDR3 is made up of 11 amino acids. CDR3 sequence (DNA): TGTGCCAGCAGGGAACAGGGGGAACTGTTTTTT. Translation gives CASREQGELFF.

On this clone: This sample also contains other DNA sequences that code for the same CDR3. Here the CDR3 reads CSATSGNTIYF. CDR3 nucleotide sequence: TGCAGTGCCACCAGCGGAAACACCATATATTTT. The chain is built from TRBV20-1 and TRBJ1-3; unclear D gene. Germline loops: CDR1 DFQATT, CDR2 SNEGSKA (reference sequence). CDR3 size: 11 residues. Trimming took off 6 bases at V and 4 bases at J, with 7 bases between the two ends.

CDR3 coding DNA: TGTGCCAGCAGCTTGGGCTTTCGTGGGGGGGAGACCCAGTACTTC. This codes for CASSLGFRGGETQYF. The V and J genes are TRBV5-4 and TRBJ2-5; a weak D match, TRBD2 (6 bases). Germline V gives CDR1 SGHNT, CDR2 YYREEE (reference sequence). This CDR3 has 15 amino acids. V lost 0 bases and J lost 5, with 14 bases in between.

The chain links TRBV6-5 to TRBJ2-7; a weak D match, TRBD2 (6 bases). V dropped 9 bases and J dropped 2 bases, with 20 bases sitting between them. CDR1 is MNHEY and CDR2 is SVGAGI in the germline V gene. This CDR3 is built from 15 residues. The CDR3 nucleotides read TGTGCCAGGCCCCTACGACATGGGAGGACCTACGAGCAGTACTTC. Encoded protein: CARPLRHGRTYEQYF.

The chain is built from TRBV11-2 and TRBJ2-2; D gene unclear. Trimming took 1 base from V and 7 from J, leaving 7 bases between them. The CDR3 sequence is 13 residues long. The germline V gene has CDR1 SGHAT and CDR2 FQNNGV. This CDR3 reads CASSLVEGGELFF. DNA of the CDR3: TGTGCCAGCAGCTTAGTAGAAGGCGGGGAGCTGTTTTTT.

The genes are TRBV29-1 and TRBJ1-5; 8 bases fit TRBD1. This CDR3 has 14 amino acids. Germline lookup yields CDR1 SQVTM and CDR2 ANQGSEA. Losses at the gene ends were 4 bases for V and 1 base for J; bases not matched to a gene: 3. The CDR3 nucleotides read TGCAGCGTTGCCCAGGGGGCAAGCAATCAGCCCCAGCATTTT. This gives the protein CSVAQGASNQPQHF.

The chain carries TRBV6-1 and TRBJ1-1; tentative D call: TRBD1 (5 bases). CDR1 is MNHNS and CDR2 is SASEGT in the germline V gene. There are 13 residues in the CDR3. Trimming took 4 bases from V and 4 from J, leaving 10 bases between them. Here the CDR3 DNA reads TGTGCCAGCAGTGTCGGGGGTGGCACTGAAGCTTTCTTT. Protein sequence: CASSVGGGTEAFF.

On this clone: This sample also contains other DNA sequences that code for the same CDR3. This chain connects TRBV6-5 to TRBJ1-1; D is unclear. V lost 0 bases to trimming and J lost 4 bases, with 6 bases between them. CDR3 length: 13 amino acids. CDR1 is MNHEY, CDR2 SVGAGI, per germline. CDR3 in DNA: TGTGCCAGCAGTTACTCGCGTGGCACTGAAGCTTTCTTT. Protein product: CASSYSRGTEAFF.

Comments on this clone: This same CDR3 is encoded by further DNA sequences in the sample. The rearrangement joins TRBV7-2 to TRBJ1-5, with D tentatively TRBD1 (5 bases). The CDR3 totals 15 residues. V was shortened by 1 base and J by 2 bases, with 9 bases between the two germline ends. Germline assignment: CDR1 SGHTA and CDR2 FQGNSA. Here the CDR3 reads CASSLEGVGNQPQHF. The CDR3 DNA follows: TGTGCCAGCAGCTTAGAAGGGGTAGGCAATCAGCCCCAGCATTTT.

The chain joins TRBV5-1 to TRBJ2-3; D remains unclear. This CDR3 comprises 14 residues. Trimming shortened V by 1 base and J by 3 bases, and 9 bases separated the two germline ends. From germline, CDR1 is SGHRS and CDR2 YFSETQ. CDR3: CASSLPEKTDTQYF. CDR3 nucleotide sequence: TGCGCCAGCAGCTTGCCGGAGAAGACAGATACGCAGTATTTT.

This clone showed up just once. The rearrangement joins TRBV29-1 to TRBJ1-3; unclear D gene. In germline, CDR1 is SQVTM, CDR2 ANQGSEA. CDR3 size: 13 residues. V shed 4 bases and J shed 4 bases, with 11 bases lying between them. DNA for the CDR3: TGCAGCGTTGCTTCTGGGGAAGGAAACACCATATATTTT. Translating it yields CSVASGEGNTIYF.

This chain joins TRBV30 and TRBJ1-4, with D uncertain. V was shortened by 1 base and J by 7 bases, with 10 bases between the two germline ends. This CDR3 is 13 amino acids long. Germline V lookup: CDR1 GTSNPN, CDR2 SVGIG (reference sequence). CDR3 protein: CAWSGGPVEKLFF. Here the CDR3 DNA reads TGTGCCTGGAGTGGGGGTCCCGTTGAAAAACTGTTTTTT.

The gene calls are TRBV11-2 and TRBJ2-7; a weak D match, TRBD2 (6 bases). The CDR3 sequence is 13 residues long. Germline loops: CDR1 SGHAT, CDR2 FQNNGV. With 5 bases removed from V and 2 bases from J, the gap between germline ends came to 10 bases. Here the CDR3 DNA reads TGTGCCAGCAGCATGGGACTCCCCTACGAGCAGTACTTC. Translation: CASSMGLPYEQYF.

The chain employs TRBV5-1 and TRBJ2-2; TRBD2 matches 10 bases. There are 17 residues in the CDR3. CDR1 and CDR2 (germline): SGHRS, YFSETQ. The V gene end was trimmed by 5 bases and the J gene end by 1 base; junction bases not matched to a gene: 8. The CDR3 sequence: CASRPFLAGENTGELFF. CDR3 coding DNA: TGCGCCAGCAGGCCTTTTCTAGCGGGAGAGAACACCGGGGAGCTGTTTTTT.

The J gene is TRBJ1-1, the V gene TRBV4-3; no clear D. CDR1 is LGHNA and CDR2 is YSLEER in the germline V gene. V dropped 0 bases and J dropped 5 bases, with 7 bases sitting between them. This CDR3 has 13 residues. This CDR3 reads CASSQEEATEAFF. CDR3 nucleotide sequence: TGCGCCAGCAGCCAAGAGGAGGCGACTGAAGCTTTCTTT.

CDR3 DNA: TGTGCCAGCAGTGAGGGCCTAGCTAACTATGGCTACACCTTC. The encoded protein is CASSEGLANYGYTF. The rearrangement links TRBV2 to TRBJ1-2; D gene uncertain. Trimming pared 3 bases from V and 0 bases from J, leaving 8 bases between. Germline V lookup: CDR1 SNHLY, CDR2 FYNNEI. The CDR3 covers 14 residues.

Concerning this clone: The same CDR3 also results from other DNA sequences found in this sample. The gene calls are TRBV10-2 and TRBJ1-5; no firm D call. The CDR3 spans 14 residues. The ends were cut back, 9 bases at V and 0 bases at J, with 12 bases in the middle. Germline V gene sequence: CDR1 WSHSY, CDR2 SAAADI. This CDR3 reads CASRGEGSNQPQHF. The CDR3 nucleotides read TGCGCCAGTCGTGGGGAAGGTAGCAATCAGCCCCAGCATTTT.